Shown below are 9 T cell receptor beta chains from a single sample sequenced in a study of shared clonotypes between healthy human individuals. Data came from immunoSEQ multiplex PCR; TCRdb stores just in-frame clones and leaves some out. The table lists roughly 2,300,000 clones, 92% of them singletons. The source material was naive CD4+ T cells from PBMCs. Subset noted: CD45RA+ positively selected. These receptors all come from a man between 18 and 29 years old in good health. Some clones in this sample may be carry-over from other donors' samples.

CDR3 bases: TGTGCCAGCAGTTTATCAGGGGGCGCCGAGACCCAGTACTTC. As protein: CASSLSGGAETQYF. This rearrangement joins TRBV28 to TRBJ2-5, with TRBD1 matching over 8 bases. Germline assignment: CDR1 MDHEN and CDR2 SYDVKM. CDR3 length: 14 amino acids. Unmatched junction bases numbered 3, after V lost 1 base and J lost 5 bases.

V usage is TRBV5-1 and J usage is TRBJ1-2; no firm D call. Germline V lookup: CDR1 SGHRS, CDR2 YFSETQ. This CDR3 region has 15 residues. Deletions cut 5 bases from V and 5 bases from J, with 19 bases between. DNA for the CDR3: TGCGCCAGCAGGCTGGCCGTTGGCCCTTTTTATGGCTACACCTTC. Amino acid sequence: CASRLAVGPFYGYTF.

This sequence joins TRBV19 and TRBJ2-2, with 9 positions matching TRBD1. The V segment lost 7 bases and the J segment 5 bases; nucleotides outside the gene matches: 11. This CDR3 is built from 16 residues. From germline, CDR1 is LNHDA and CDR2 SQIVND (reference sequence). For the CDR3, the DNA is TGTGCCAGTACAGGGACAGGGTCGAGGTTAACCGGGGAGCTGTTTTTT. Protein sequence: CASTGTGSRLTGELFF.

The CDR3 DNA sequence: TGCGCCAGCAGCCCGGACAGTCAGAACACTGAAGCTTTCTTT. This gives the protein CASSPDSQNTEAFF. The rearrangement uses TRBV5-1 and TRBJ1-1; possible D gene TRBD1, 6 bases. CDR3 length: 14 amino acids. Germline lookup yields CDR1 SGHRS and CDR2 YFSETQ. Trimming took off 4 bases at V and 1 base at J, with 11 bases between the two ends.

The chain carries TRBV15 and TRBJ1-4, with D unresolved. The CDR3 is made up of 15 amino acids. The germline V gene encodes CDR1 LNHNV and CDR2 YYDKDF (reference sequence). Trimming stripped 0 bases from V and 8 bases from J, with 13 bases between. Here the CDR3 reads CATSRESGSQEKLFF. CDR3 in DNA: TGTGCCACCAGCAGAGAATCCGGGTCCCAGGAAAAACTGTTTTTT.

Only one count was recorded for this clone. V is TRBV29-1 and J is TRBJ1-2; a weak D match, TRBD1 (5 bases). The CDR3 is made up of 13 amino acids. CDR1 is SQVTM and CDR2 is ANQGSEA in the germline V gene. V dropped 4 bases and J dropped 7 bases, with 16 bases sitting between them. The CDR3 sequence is CSVGDEGIAGYTF. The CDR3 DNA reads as TGCAGCGTTGGTGATGAGGGGATTGCTGGCTACACCTTC.

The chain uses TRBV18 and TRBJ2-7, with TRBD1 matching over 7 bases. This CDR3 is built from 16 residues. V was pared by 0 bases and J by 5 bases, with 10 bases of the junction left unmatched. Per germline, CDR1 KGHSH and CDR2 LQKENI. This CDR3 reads CASSPPGDRANNEQYF. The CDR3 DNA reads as TGTGCCAGCTCACCACCGGGAGACAGGGCTAACAACGAGCAGTACTTC.

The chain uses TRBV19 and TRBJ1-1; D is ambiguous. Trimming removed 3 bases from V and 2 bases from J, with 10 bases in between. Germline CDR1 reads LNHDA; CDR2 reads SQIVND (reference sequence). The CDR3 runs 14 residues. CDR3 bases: TGTGCCAGTAGTATCCAGGCGGGTAACACTGAAGCTTTCTTT. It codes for CASSIQAGNTEAFF.

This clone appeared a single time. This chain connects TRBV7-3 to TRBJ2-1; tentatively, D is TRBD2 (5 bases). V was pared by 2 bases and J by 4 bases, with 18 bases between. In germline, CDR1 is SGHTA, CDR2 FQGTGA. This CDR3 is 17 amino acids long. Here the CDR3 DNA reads TGTGCCAGCAGCTTACGAAGTGGAGGCCAGCGGTACAATGAGCAGTTCTTC. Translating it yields CASSLRSGGQRYNEQFF.